The TCR beta chain described here comes from a study of OX40 agonist ivuxolimab in advanced cancers. Study background: The study gave patients intravenous ivuxolimab at 0.01 to 10 mg/kg every 2 weeks. Age averaged 60 years (range roughly 23 to 85), and around 87% were male.

Clones were read by immunoSEQ multiplex PCR, and TCRdb kept only the in-frame ones, dropping some. This table holds some 73,000 clones, about 91% found once. Excluded were patients having autoimmune disease history or systemic immunosuppression. Sampling times: baseline, cycle 4 day 1, cycle 7 day 1. Germline-derived CDR1 and CDR2 are SNHLY and FYNNEI. The CDR3 runs 13 residues. V lost 8 bases to trimming and J lost 7 bases, with 17 bases between them. Sequencing used CD4+ or CD8+ T cells sorted from blood, obtained in a trial of the OX40 agonist ivuxolimab. V is TRBV2 and J is TRBJ1-2; no clear D. The TCR was taken from an adult with an advanced solid tumor such as melanoma, head and neck, liver or kidney cancer. This CDR3 reads CASRIENVGGYTF. CDR3 nucleotides: TGTGCCAGCCGGATTGAGAACGTCGGTGGCTACACCTTC.